The clone carrying this T cell receptor beta chain was counted many times. The sample comes from a study of T-cell memory formation after mild COVID-19. Germline V gene lookup returns CDR1 MNHEY and CDR2 SVGEGT. The V segment lost 0 bases and the J segment 7 bases; nucleotides outside the gene matches: 11. The CDR3 is 16 amino acids. MiXCR was run by TCRdb on the 5' RACE reads, yielding one entry per CDR3 protein. The sample records approximately 340,000 distinct CDR3 sequences, 10% to 15% being singletons. The sequence came from a man younger than 35 who had mild COVID-19 (a few samples of this study predate the infection). Cell type and time point are not known. The sequenced sample was PBMCs or a T cell subset sorted from them (not recorded which). The chain joins TRBV6-2 or TRBV6-3 to TRBJ1-2; TRBD1 aligns across 7 bases. The CDR3 region has the DNA TGTGCCAGCAGTTACTCCCCCATCGACAGGGTTTCTGGCTACACCTTC. Its translation is CASSYSPIDRVSGYTF.